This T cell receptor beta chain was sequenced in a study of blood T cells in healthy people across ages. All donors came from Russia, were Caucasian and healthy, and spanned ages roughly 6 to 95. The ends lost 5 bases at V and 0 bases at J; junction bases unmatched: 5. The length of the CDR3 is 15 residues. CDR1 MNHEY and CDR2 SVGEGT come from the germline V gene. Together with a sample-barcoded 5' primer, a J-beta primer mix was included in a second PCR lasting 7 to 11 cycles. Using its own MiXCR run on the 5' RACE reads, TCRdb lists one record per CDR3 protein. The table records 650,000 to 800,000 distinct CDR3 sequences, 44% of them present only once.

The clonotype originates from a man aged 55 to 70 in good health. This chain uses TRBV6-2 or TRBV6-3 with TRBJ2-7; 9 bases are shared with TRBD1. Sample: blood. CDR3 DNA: TGTGCCAGCAGTCACGACAGGGGGGCCTCCTACGAGCAGTACTTC. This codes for CASSHDRGASYEQYF.